This T cell receptor beta chain was documented in a study of blood T cell repertoires in COVID-19. The trim removed 4 bases at V and 6 bases at J, leaving 8 bases unmatched. Germline V gives CDR1 SQVTM, CDR2 ANQGSEA. There are 14 residues in the CDR3. Data came from immunoSEQ multiplex PCR; TCRdb stores just in-frame clones and leaves some out. This repertoire shows about 170,000 clones, approximately 85% found once; its top ten account for 7.7%. The sequencing sample was made of peripheral blood. This receptor was taken from a man aged 35-49 years who had recovered from COVID-19. The chain is built from TRBV29-1 and TRBJ2-2; 7 positions agree with TRBD1. The CDR3 protein is CSVARGPGPGELFF. The CDR3 region has the DNA TGCAGCGTTGCGAGGGGGCCGGGGCCCGGGGAGCTGTTTTTT.